The entry below gives a single TCR beta chain sequence along with its context. In this sample, this clone turned up once. The clone's antigen remains unknown. One base away there is no much larger clone; base qualities are not given. V and J are trimmed by 3 bases and 4 bases, and the gene matches miss 7 bases of the junction. Including the terminal cysteine and phenylalanine, the CDR3 comprises 15 residues. Left in the record is the CDR3 DNA by itself, 45 bases read in frame from the first base. CDR1 SGHNT and CDR2 YYREEE are derived from the germline V gene (reference sequence). The donors were healthy, HIV-negative adults who had no recently reported acute infections or vaccinations. Every donor was a Caucasian adult living in Nashville, Tennessee, USA. For unsorted samples, tens of millions of PBMCs were counted, and genomic DNA was extracted using the QIAamp DNA Blood Mini kit. Blood was obtained by leukapheresis, after which PBMCs were separated by Ficoll-Histopaque density gradient centrifugation and cryopreserved in liquid nitrogen vapor phase.

Using the deep immunoSEQ assay, multiplex PCR amplified TCR CDR3 regions from genomic DNA. Genomic DNA extracted from each cell subset was distributed evenly over all wells of several immunoSEQ 96-well plates, and each plate served as one replicate. For unsorted PBMC, each replicate PCR was loaded with 250 to 300 ng genomic DNA, equivalent to tens of thousands of T cell genomes. Unsorted PBMC genomic DNA was sequenced across ten immunoSEQ deep assay plates. Purified libraries were measured with a Qubit 3.0 fluorometer, size-checked on a Bioanalyzer 2100, and measured again with the KAPA Library Quantification kit. Every immunoSEQ 96-well plate was sequenced on a separate single-read 150-cycle Illumina NextSeq 550 flow cell. The source study handled its data this way. Because the immunoSEQ output held only junctional sequences and lacked quality scores, the filtering could not match the filtering applied to full-length reads. To assign V/J genes and CDR3, sequences were annotated against IMGT germline references using PyIR, a Python wrapper for IgBLAST v1.9. Reads were removed for weak V/J assignments (E-value above 1e-6), missing CDR3, stop codons, out-of-frame junctions, or ambiguous translated residues. V3J clonotypes were defined by identical inferred V gene, J gene, and CDR3 amino acid sequence. Percentage overlap between repertoires was calculated by dividing the number of shared unique clonotypes by the size of the smaller repertoire. Repertoire richness was assessed with RTK rarefaction, the Chao1 estimator, and Recon v2.1 estimates of unobserved clonotypes. The table comes from immuneACCESS by way of TCRdb, which keeps in-frame sequences with V and J called. Part of the clones is missing from these tables; in studies checked, under half for an unresolved V gene and the rest for unknown reasons. That table gives V, J and clone size, and the DNA gave D and trimming. The sample yields some 490,000 clones; about 85% were counted once. The ten largest account for about an eighth of the sample.

These data are taken from a study of shared clonotypes between healthy human individuals (dated by TCRdb to the early 2020s). At the level of the whole study: A couple of women and a few men aged 18 to 49 years were included in the cohort. Between about 0.94 and 8.9 billion PBMCs per donor were obtained by leukapheresis. To increase sequencing depth and limit assay-specific biases, different laboratories used diverse techniques to prepare libraries and sequence TCR repertoires. To estimate repertoire size and how much clonotype sharing occurs between individuals, the study deeply sequenced the blood TCR repertoires of several healthy adults. Results the study describes overall, beyond this receptor: Pairwise subsampling indicated that sequencing depth was expected to affect the degree of clonotype sharing among donors. The genetic and exposure-history diversity represented was limited by the small number of donors. Only blood was sampled, and tissue TCR repertoires likely differ from those in blood.

The chain is made from TRBV5-4 and TRBJ1-1; the junction holds 9 bases that match TRBD1. Sequencing used PBMCs. This sequence was found in a woman aged 35 to 49 in good health. Some clones in this sample may be carry-over from other donors' samples. The nucleotides read TGTGCCAGCAGCTGGTCACAGGGGGCAGGCACTGAAGCTTTCTTT. It translates to CASSWSQGAGTEAFF.